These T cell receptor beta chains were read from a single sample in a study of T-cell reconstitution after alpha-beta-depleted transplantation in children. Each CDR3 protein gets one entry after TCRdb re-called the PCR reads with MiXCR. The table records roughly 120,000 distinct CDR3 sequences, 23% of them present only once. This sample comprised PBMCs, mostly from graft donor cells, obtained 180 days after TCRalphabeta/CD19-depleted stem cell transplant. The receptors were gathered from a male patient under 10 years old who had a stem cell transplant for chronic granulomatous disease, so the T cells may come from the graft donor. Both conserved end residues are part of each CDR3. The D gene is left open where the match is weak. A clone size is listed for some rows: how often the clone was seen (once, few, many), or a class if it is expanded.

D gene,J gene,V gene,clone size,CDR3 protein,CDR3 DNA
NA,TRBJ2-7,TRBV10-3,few,CAISERAYEQYF,TGTGCCATCAGTGAGAGGGCCTACGAGCAGTACTTC
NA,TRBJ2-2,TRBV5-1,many,CASSLKPVDTGELFF,TGCGCCAGCAGCTTGAAGCCAGTTGACACCGGGGAGCTGTTTTTT
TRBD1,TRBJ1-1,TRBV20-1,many,CSAKPGGKVTEAFF,TGCAGTGCTAAGCCAGGGGGCAAGGTCACTGAAGCTTTCTTT
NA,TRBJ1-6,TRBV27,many,CASSGYNSPLHF,TGTGCCAGCAGTGGATATAATTCACCCCTCCACTTT
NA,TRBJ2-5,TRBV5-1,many,CASSIWAEETQYF,TGCGCCAGCAGCATATGGGCGGAAGAGACCCAGTACTTC
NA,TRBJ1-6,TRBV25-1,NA,CASSPDSLNSPLHF,TGTGCCAGCAGCCCGGACAGCCTCAATTCACCCCTCCACTTT
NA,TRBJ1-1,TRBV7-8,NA,CASSLRAAMNTEAFF,TGTGCCAGCAGCTTACGCGCGGCGATGAACACTGAAGCTTTCTTT
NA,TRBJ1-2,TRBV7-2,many,CACRGSLLYGYTF,TGTGCCTGTAGGGGCAGTCTCCTCTATGGCTACACCTTC
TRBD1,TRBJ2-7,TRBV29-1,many,CSVGTGTYEQYF,TGCAGCGTAGGGACAGGGACCTACGAGCAGTACTTC
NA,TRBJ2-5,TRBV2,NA,CASSEGSRGQETQYF,TGTGCCAGCAGTGAAGGGTCGAGGGGACAAGAGACCCAGTACTTC
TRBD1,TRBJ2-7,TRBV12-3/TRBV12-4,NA,CASSLAGQGFYEQYF,TGTGCCAGCAGTTTGGCTGGACAGGGGTTCTACGAGCAGTACTTC
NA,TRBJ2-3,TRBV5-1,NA,CASSFSGTEVTDTQYF,TGCGCCAGCAGCTTCTCCGGGACGGAGGTTACAGATACGCAGTATTTT
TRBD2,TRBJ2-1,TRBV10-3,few,CAISELAGGTYNEQFF,TGTGCCATCAGTGAACTAGCGGGGGGAACCTACAATGAGCAGTTCTTC
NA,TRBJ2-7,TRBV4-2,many,CASSQPQGLEQYF,TGTGCCAGCAGCCAACCCCAGGGGCTCGAGCAGTACTTC
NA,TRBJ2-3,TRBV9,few,CASSVETRGVDTQYF,TGTGCCAGCAGCGTTGAAACCCGTGGCGTGGATACGCAGTATTTT
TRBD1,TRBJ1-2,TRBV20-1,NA,CSAYRGLGYTF,TGCAGTGCCTACAGGGGGCTAGGCTACACCTTC
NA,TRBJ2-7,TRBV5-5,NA,CASSLVHTHEQYF,TGTGCCAGCAGCTTGGTCCATACCCACGAGCAGTACTTC
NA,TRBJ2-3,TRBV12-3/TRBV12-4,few,CASSPRSSPSTDTQYF,TGTGCCAGCAGTCCTCGCTCGAGCCCTAGCACAGATACGCAGTATTTT
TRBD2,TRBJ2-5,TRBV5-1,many,CASSSGTTQETQYF,TGCGCCAGCAGTTCCGGGACTACTCAAGAGACCCAGTACTTC
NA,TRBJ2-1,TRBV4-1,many,CASSQRPNEQFF,TGCGCCAGCAGCCAGCGGCCCAATGAGCAGTTCTTC
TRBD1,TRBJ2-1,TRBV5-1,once,CASSLEQGANNEQFF,TGCGCCAGCAGCTTGGAGCAGGGGGCAAACAATGAGCAGTTCTTC
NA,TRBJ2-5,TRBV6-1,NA,CASSPRNARETQYF,TGTGCCAGCAGTCCCCGAAACGCTCGAGAGACCCAGTACTTC
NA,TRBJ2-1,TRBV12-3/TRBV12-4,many,CASSEPGTLYNEQFF,TGTGCCAGCAGCGAACCCGGGACGCTATACAATGAGCAGTTCTTC
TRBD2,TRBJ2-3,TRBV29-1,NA,CSVAGTSGTSNTQYF,TGCAGCGTTGCCGGGACTAGCGGGACTTCGAATACGCAGTATTTT
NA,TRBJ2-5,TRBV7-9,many,CASSLPSEQETQYF,TGTGCCAGCAGCTTGCCCAGCGAGCAAGAGACCCAGTACTTC
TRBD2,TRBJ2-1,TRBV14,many,CASSPLSGGPYNEQFF,TGTGCCAGCAGCCCATTAAGCGGGGGGCCCTACAATGAGCAGTTCTTC
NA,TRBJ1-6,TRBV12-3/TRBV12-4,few,CASALSTLPLHF,TGTGCCAGCGCTCTTTCTACGCTTCCCCTCCACTTT
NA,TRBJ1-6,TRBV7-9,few,CASSSGHGHSPLHF,TGTGCCAGCAGTTCGGGACATGGGCACTCACCCCTCCACTTT
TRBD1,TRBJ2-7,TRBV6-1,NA,CATTENRGSSYEQYF,TGTGCCACCACAGAGAACAGGGGCAGTTCCTACGAGCAGTACTTC
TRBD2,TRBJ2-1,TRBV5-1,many,CASSDTEIISGGAVEQFF,TGCGCCAGCAGCGATACCGAAATAATTAGCGGGGGGGCCGTTGAGCAGTTCTTC
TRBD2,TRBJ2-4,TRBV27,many,CASSLTTSATIQYF,TGTGCCAGCAGTCTGACCACTAGCGCTACCATTCAGTACTTC
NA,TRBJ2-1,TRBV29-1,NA,CSGGDGGYNEQFF,TGCAGCGGAGGGGACGGAGGCTACAATGAGCAGTTCTTC
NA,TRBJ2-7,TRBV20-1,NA,CSAKSYYEQYF,TGCAGTGCTAAGTCCTACTACGAGCAGTACTTC
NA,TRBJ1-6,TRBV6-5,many,CASSYHVGGGNSPLHF,TGTGCCAGCAGTTACCACGTTGGGGGAGGCAATTCACCCCTCCACTTT
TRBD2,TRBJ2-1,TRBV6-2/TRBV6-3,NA,CASSYSPGLAGGHEQFF,TGTGCCAGCAGTTACTCCCCGGGACTAGCGGGAGGTCATGAGCAGTTCTTC
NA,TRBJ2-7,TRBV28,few,CASSFPGSIYEQYF,TGTGCCAGCAGTTTCCCAGGGTCGATCTACGAGCAGTACTTC
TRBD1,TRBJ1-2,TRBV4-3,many,CASSQEPGQGNTF,TGCGCCAGCAGCCAAGAACCGGGACAGGGAAACACCTTC
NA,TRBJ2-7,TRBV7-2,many,CASSQRQAYYEQYF,TGTGCCAGCAGCCAGAGACAGGCTTACTACGAGCAGTACTTC
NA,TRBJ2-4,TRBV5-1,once,CASSLSRGTKNIQYF,TGCGCCAGCAGCCTGTCCAGGGGTACCAAAAACATTCAGTACTTC
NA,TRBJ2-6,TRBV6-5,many,CASSYAGLGGANVLTF,TGTGCCAGCAGTTATGCGGGGCTGGGTGGGGCCAACGTCCTGACTTTC
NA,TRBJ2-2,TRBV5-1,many,CASSFDSNTGELFF,TGCGCCAGCAGTTTTGACTCGAACACCGGGGAGCTGTTTTTT
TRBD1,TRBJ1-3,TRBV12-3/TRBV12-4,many,CASSKGGIRSSGNTIYF,TGTGCCAGCAGCAAAGGGGGCATTCGCTCCTCTGGAAACACCATATATTTT
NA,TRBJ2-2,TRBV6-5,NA,CASSYGFGTGELFF,TGTGCCAGCAGTTATGGTTTCGGCACCGGGGAGCTGTTTTTT
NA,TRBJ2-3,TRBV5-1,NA,CASSGGAQSTQYF,TGCGCCAGCAGCGGGGGAGCACAGAGTACGCAGTATTTT
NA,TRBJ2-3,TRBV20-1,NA,CSARDSRDTQYF,TGCAGTGCTAGAGATTCTCGAGATACGCAGTATTTT
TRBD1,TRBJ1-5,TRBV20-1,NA,CSAIRDRGNQPQHF,TGCAGTGCTATAAGGGACAGGGGAAATCAGCCCCAGCATTTT
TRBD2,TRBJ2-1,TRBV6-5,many,CASSYSSGRADEQFF,TGTGCCAGCAGTTACTCTAGCGGGAGGGCGGATGAGCAGTTCTTC
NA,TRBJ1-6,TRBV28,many,CASSLYTPRQRKNSPLHF,TGTGCCAGCAGTTTATACACCCCCAGACAGAGAAAAAATTCACCCCTCCACTTT
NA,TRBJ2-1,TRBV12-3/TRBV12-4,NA,CASSLALSQDEQFF,TGTGCCAGCAGTTTAGCCCTTTCACAGGATGAGCAGTTCTTC
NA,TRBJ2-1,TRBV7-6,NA,CASSIRDSFNEQFF,TGTGCCAGCAGCATCCGGGACTCCTTCAATGAGCAGTTCTTC
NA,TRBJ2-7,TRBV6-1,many,CASRSQLYEQYF,TGTGCCAGTCGATCGCAGTTGTACGAGCAGTACTTC
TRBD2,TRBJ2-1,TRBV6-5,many,CASSYSPGLAGGPQFF,TGTGCCAGCAGTTACTCGCCGGGACTAGCGGGAGGGCCGCAGTTCTTC